This TCR beta chain was found in a study of persistence of HIV-infected CD4 T cells. Sequencing used immunoSEQ version 4 in survey mode. Using immunoSEQ multiplex PCR, the repertoire was profiled, and TCRdb retains in-frame clones only, with some absent. The sample lists tens of thousands of clones; roughly 80% were seen once. This clone was observed once. Antigen specificity is unknown. Stimulation used 10 ug/mL lysate from CMV-infected fibroblasts. Sorted nonresponding memory CD4+ T cells were CD40L-negative, CD69-negative, CD45RO-high. This TCR was recovered from an adult man with HIV who was CMV-seropositive. The starting material was CD4+ T cells sorted from PBMCs after roughly 18-hour stimulation, obtained from a patient who received antiretroviral therapy.

CDR3 in amino acids: CASSIRDRKGYGYTF. DNA for the CDR3: TGTGCCAGTAGTATAAGGGACAGAAAAGGGTATGGCTACACCTTC. The chain combines TRBV19 with TRBJ1-2; 7 bases map to TRBD1. CDR3 length: 15 residues. The V and J ends lost 2 bases and 5 bases, in that order; junction bases with no gene match: 8. The germline V gene encodes CDR1 LNHDA and CDR2 SQIVND (reference sequence).